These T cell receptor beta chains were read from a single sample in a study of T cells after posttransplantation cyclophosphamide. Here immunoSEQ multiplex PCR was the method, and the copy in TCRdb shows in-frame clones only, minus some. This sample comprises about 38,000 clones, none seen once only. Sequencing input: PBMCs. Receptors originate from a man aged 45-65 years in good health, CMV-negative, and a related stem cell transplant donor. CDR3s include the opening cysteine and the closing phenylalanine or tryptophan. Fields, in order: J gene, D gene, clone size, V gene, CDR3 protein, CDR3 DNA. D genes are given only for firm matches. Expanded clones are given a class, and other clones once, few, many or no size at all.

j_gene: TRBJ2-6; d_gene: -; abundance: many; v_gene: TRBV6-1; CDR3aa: CASSAPLHRTPFYVLTF; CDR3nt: TGTGCCAGCAGTGCTCCGCTCCACCGGACACCGTTCTACGTCCTGACTTTC
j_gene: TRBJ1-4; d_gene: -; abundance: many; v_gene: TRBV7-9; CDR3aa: CASTGPRGLGEKLFF; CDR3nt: TGTGCCAGCACCGGCCCTAGGGGGTTGGGAGAAAAACTGTTTTTT
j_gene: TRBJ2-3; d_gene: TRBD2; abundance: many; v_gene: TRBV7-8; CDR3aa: CASSLKRGSLSTDTQYF; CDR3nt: TGTGCCAGCAGCTTAAAGCGGGGGTCATTAAGCACAGATACGCAGTATTTT
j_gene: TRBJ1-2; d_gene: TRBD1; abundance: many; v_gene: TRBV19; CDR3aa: CASSTDSGGTNYGYTF; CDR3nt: TGTGCCAGTAGTACTGACTCAGGGGGCACTAACTATGGCTACACCTTC
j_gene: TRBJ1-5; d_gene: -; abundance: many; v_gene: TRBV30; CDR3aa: CAWSGRGGQPQHF; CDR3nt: TGTGCCTGGAGTGGTAGGGGAGGCCAGCCCCAGCATTTT
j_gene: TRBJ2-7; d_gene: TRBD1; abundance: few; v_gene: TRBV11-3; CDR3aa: CASSLGTGSSYEQYF; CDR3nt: TGTGCCAGCAGCTTAGGGACAGGAAGCTCCTACGAGCAGTACTTC
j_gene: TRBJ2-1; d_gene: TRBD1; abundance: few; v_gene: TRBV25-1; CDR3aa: CASSGYRGSYNEQFF; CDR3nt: TGTGCCAGCAGTGGATACAGGGGCTCTTACAATGAGCAGTTCTTC
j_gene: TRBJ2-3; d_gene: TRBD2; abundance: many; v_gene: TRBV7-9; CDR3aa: CASSQPGLETQYF; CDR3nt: TGTGCCAGCAGCCAGCCGGGACTAGAAACGCAGTATTTT
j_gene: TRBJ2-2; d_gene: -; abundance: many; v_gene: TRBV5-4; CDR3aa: CASSQGQNTGELFF; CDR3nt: TGTGCCAGCAGCCAGGGACAGAACACCGGGGAGCTGTTTTTT
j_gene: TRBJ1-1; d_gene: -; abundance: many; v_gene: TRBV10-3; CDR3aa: CAISEGYLRAGVGTEAFF; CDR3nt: TGTGCCATCAGTGAGGGGTACTTGAGGGCAGGGGTGGGCACTGAAGCTTTCTTT
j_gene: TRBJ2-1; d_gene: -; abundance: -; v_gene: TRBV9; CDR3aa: CASSVDAGPGEQFF; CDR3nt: TGTGCCAGCAGCGTAGACGCGGGTCCGGGAGAGCAGTTCTTC
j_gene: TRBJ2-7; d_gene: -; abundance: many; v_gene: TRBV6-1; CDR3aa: CASSEARLSSSYEQYF; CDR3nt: TGTGCCAGCAGTGAAGCGCGGCTGAGTAGCTCCTACGAGCAGTACTTC
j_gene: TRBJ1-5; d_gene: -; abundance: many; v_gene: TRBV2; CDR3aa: CATKDRYSNQPQHF; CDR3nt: TGTGCCACCAAAGACAGATATAGCAATCAGCCCCAGCATTTT
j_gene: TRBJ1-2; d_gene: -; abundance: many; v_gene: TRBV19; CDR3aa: CASGIGSVGYTF; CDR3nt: TGTGCCAGTGGAATTGGGAGCGTTGGCTACACCTTC
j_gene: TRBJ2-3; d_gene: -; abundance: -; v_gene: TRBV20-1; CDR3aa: CSARDGQTQYF; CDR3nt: TGCAGTGCTAGAGATGGGCAGACGCAGTATTTT
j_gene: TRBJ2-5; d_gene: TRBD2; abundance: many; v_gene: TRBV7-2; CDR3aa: CASSPPPGTSGEETQYF; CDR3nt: TGTGCCAGCAGCCCTCCCCCCGGGACTAGCGGGGAAGAGACCCAGTACTTC